These 32 T cell receptor beta chains share one sample of origin, sequenced in a study of T cells expressing NK-cell markers. From the 5' RACE reads, TCRdb lists one entry per CDR3 protein and no DNA. The table gives more than 400,000 distinct CDR3 sequences; the top ten clones make up 7.3% of it. The material sequenced was blood T cells: a sorted CD56 or NKG2C T cell subset, CD4+ or CD8+ T cells, or bulk PBMC T cells (not recorded which). These receptor sequences come from a woman aged 18-70 years in good health.

The chain couples TRBV7-2 to TRBJ1-5; lacking DNA, the TRBD1 call made by TCRdb goes unchecked. This CDR3 is 17 amino acids long. Germline V gives CDR1 SGHTA, CDR2 FQGNSA. The CDR3 protein is CASSPMGGTGVYQPQHF.

The rearrangement links TRBV24-1 to TRBJ2-2; TCRdb proposes TRBD2, but this gene call is untestable without DNA. The CDR3 loop spans 14 amino acids. Germline lookup yields CDR1 KGHDR and CDR2 SFDVKD. CDR3 region: CATQEAGNTGELFF.

The chain combines TRBV20-1 with TRBJ1-4. CDR1 and CDR2 from the germline V gene are DFQATT and SNEGSKA (reference sequence). The CDR3 spans 14 residues. The CDR3 reads CSARTYATNEKLFF.

The chain carries TRBV29-1 and TRBJ1-5; the TRBD1 assignment by TCRdb is unverifiable without DNA. Germline CDR1 and CDR2: SQVTM and ANQGSEA. The CDR3 totals 14 residues. Here the CDR3 reads CSVEDSPGNQPQHF.

The gene calls are TRBV7-9 and TRBJ1-4; TCRdb's D call of TRBD1 is untestable without DNA. There are 15 residues in the CDR3. Germline loops: CDR1 SEHNR, CDR2 FQNEAQ (reference sequence). CDR3 region: CASSGRTGYNEKLFF.

The chain recombines TRBV7-3 with TRBJ2-3; TCRdb gives TRBD1 as the D gene, but with no DNA this cannot be confirmed. The CDR3 has 12 residues. The germline V gene has CDR1 SGHTA and CDR2 FQGTGA. The CDR3 loop reads CASSLQGGAQYF.

J is TRBJ2-3 and V is TRBV29-1; TCRdb's D call of TRBD2 is untestable without DNA. CDR3 size: 14 residues. Germline V gives CDR1 SQVTM, CDR2 ANQGSEA. This chain's CDR3 is CSVEAGGYTDTQYF.

Here the CDR3 reads CASSTSGSQPQHF. The chain uses TRBV18 and TRBJ1-5. From germline, CDR1 is KGHSH and CDR2 LQKENI. The CDR3 totals 13 residues.

This sequence joins TRBV20-1 and TRBJ2-1; TCRdb designates TRBD2, a call that cannot be tested without DNA. CDR1 is DFQATT and CDR2 is SNEGSKA in the germline V gene (reference sequence). The CDR3 runs to 14 residues. CDR3 protein: CSATTGTRYNEQFF.

The chain carries TRBV19 and TRBJ1-1; TCRdb's assignment of TRBD1 cannot be checked, as there is no DNA. Germline CDR1 is LNHDA and CDR2 is SQIVND (reference sequence). The CDR3 runs 13 residues. This chain's CDR3 is CASVRGGGTEAFF.

The chain uses TRBV9 and TRBJ1-2; with no DNA, the TCRdb D assignment of TRBD1 cannot be verified. CDR1 is SGDLS, CDR2 YYNGEE, per germline. CDR3 length: 15 residues. The CDR3 sequence is CASSVAHGGLEGYTF. Full variable domain (rest looked up from reference TRBV9 and TRBJ1-2): DSGVTQTPKHLITATGQRVTLRCSPRSGDLSVYWYQQSLDQGLQFLIQYYNGEERAKGNILERFSAQQFPDLHSELNLSSLELGDSALYFCASSVAHGGLEGYTFGSGTRLTVV.

CDR3 in amino acids: CSAPRQGSSYNEQFF. This chain links TRBV20-1 with TRBJ2-1; there is no DNA to check the TCRdb D call of TRBD1. The CDR3 totals 15 residues. Germline CDR1 reads DFQATT; CDR2 reads SNEGSKA (reference sequence).

The rearrangement links TRBV11-2 to TRBJ2-1; absent DNA, TCRdb's TRBD2 call cannot be checked. Germline lookup yields CDR1 SGHAT and CDR2 FQNNGV. This CDR3 is 13 amino acids long. The CDR3 spells CASRLIAGHLLFF.

The V call is TRBV7-2, the J call TRBJ2-5; lacking DNA, the TRBD2 call made by TCRdb goes unchecked. CDR3 length: 14 residues. Germline lookup yields CDR1 SGHTA and CDR2 FQGNSA. The CDR3 protein is CASSLAGPQETQYF.

The genes are TRBV20-1 and TRBJ1-4; the TCRdb call, TRBD1, lacks DNA for checking. Per germline, CDR1 DFQATT and CDR2 SNEGSKA (reference sequence). The CDR3 totals 14 residues. The chain's CDR3 is CSAREGRANEKLFF.

This rearrangement joins TRBV6-1 to TRBJ1-6. Germline V lookup: CDR1 MNHNS, CDR2 SASEGT. This CDR3 comprises 13 residues. The CDR3 protein is CASRKGYNSPLHF.

The chain couples TRBV7-6 to TRBJ1-1. This CDR3 spans 16 amino acids. CDR1 is SGHVS and CDR2 is FNYEAQ in the germline V gene. CDR3 in amino acids: CASSLATSAMNTEAFF.

V is TRBV12-3 or TRBV12-4 and J is TRBJ1-2; the TCRdb D gene call, TRBD1, has no DNA to confirm it. The CDR3 sequence is 15 residues long. CDR3 amino acids: CASSFRDSKNYGYTF.

The rearrangement joins TRBV20-1 to TRBJ2-3. The CDR3 consists of 15 residues. In germline, CDR1 is DFQATT, CDR2 SNEGSKA (reference sequence). The CDR3 loop is CSARDLLGSTDTQYF.

V is TRBV24-1 and J is TRBJ2-2; TCRdb selects TRBD1, and the lack of DNA leaves this call unchecked. The CDR3 has 15 residues. Germline lookup yields CDR1 KGHDR and CDR2 SFDVKD. The CDR3 spells CATSEQGQTTGELFF.

The chain employs TRBV18 and TRBJ1-1; TCRdb indicates TRBD1, and absent DNA this call remains unverified. The CDR3 extends over 15 amino acids. Germline V gene lookup returns CDR1 KGHSH and CDR2 LQKENI. This CDR3 reads CASSPPGTVNTEAFF.

The rearrangement uses TRBV12-3 or TRBV12-4 and TRBJ2-2; TCRdb gives TRBD2 as the D gene, but with no DNA this cannot be confirmed. The CDR3 has 15 amino acids. The CDR3 loop reads CASSFRDLRTGELFF.

V and J are TRBV6-5 and TRBJ2-5; TCRdb selects TRBD2, and the lack of DNA leaves this call unchecked. The CDR3 covers 17 residues. From germline, CDR1 is MNHEY and CDR2 SVGAGI. This CDR3 reads CASSYSRLAGVQETQYF.

The chain uses TRBV11-2 and TRBJ2-5; TCRdb picks TRBD2, but there is no DNA to check that call. This CDR3 is 15 amino acids long. The germline V gene encodes CDR1 SGHAT and CDR2 FQNNGV. CDR3 protein: CASSPTGGSKETQYF.

The J gene is TRBJ1-1, the V gene TRBV6-5; TCRdb's assignment of TRBD1 cannot be checked, as there is no DNA. Looked up from germline, CDR1 is MNHEY and CDR2 is SVGAGI. CDR3 length: 14 amino acids. CDR3 amino acids: CASSWGRHNTEAFF.

The V gene is TRBV6-1, the J gene TRBJ2-2; absent DNA, TCRdb's TRBD2 call cannot be checked. The CDR3 has 15 residues. The germline gives CDR1 MNHNS, CDR2 SASEGT. The CDR3 loop is CASTSGGGNTGELFF.

The rearrangement uses TRBV29-1 and TRBJ2-5; TCRdb returns TRBD2, unconfirmable since there is no DNA. The germline gives CDR1 SQVTM, CDR2 ANQGSEA. This CDR3 comprises 17 residues. This chain's CDR3 is CSVEDRGTSGPQETQYF.

This chain uses TRBV4-3 with TRBJ2-3; TCRdb's assignment of TRBD1 cannot be checked, as there is no DNA. The CDR3 is 15 amino acids. Germline CDR1 reads LGHNA; CDR2 reads YSLEER. CDR3 residues: CASSQGAQDTDTQYF.

The chain combines TRBV4-3 with TRBJ1-5; TCRdb calls TRBD1, which cannot be checked without DNA. This CDR3 contains 16 residues. Germline V CDR1 and CDR2: LGHNA, YSLEER. The CDR3 is CASSQDRLGRDQPQHF.

CDR3 residues: CASSVGGVHGYTF. The gene calls are TRBV9 and TRBJ1-2; TCRdb's D call of TRBD1 is untestable without DNA. The CDR3 contains 13 residues. CDR1 and CDR2 (germline): SGDLS, YYNGEE.

The CDR3 is CASSYLRTSGIRITGELFF. The J gene is TRBJ2-2, the V gene TRBV11-2; TCRdb's D call, TRBD2, is unchecked because there is no DNA. This CDR3 comprises 19 residues. Germline V gene lookup returns CDR1 SGHAT and CDR2 FQNNGV. The full variable domain, completed using reference TRBV11-2 and TRBJ2-2, is EAGVAQSPRYKIIEKRQSVAFWCNPISGHATLYWYQQILGQGPKLLIQFQNNGVVDDSQLPKDRFSAERLKGVDSTLKIQPAKLEDSAVYLCASSYLRTSGIRITGELFFGEGSRLTVL.

The CDR3 spells CASSQGRAGSTEAFF. The J gene is TRBJ1-1, the V gene TRBV3-1; TCRdb indicates TRBD1, and absent DNA this call remains unverified. Looked up from germline, CDR1 is LGHDT and CDR2 is YNNKEL (reference sequence). There are 15 residues in the CDR3.